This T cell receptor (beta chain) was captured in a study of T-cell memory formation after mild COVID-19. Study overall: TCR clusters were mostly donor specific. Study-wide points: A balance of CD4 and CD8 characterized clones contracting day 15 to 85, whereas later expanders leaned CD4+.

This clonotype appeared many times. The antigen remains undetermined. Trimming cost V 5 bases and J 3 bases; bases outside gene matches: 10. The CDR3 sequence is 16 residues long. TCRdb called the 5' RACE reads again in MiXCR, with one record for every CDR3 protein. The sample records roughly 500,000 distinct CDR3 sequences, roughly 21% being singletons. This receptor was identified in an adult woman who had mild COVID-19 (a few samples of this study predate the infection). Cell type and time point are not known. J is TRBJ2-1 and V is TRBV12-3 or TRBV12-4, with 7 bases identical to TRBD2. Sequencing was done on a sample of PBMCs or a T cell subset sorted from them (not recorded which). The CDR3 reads CASSGFGGEFYNEQFF. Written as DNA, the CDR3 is TGTGCCAGCAGTGGATTTGGGGGGGAGTTCTACAATGAGCAGTTCTTC.